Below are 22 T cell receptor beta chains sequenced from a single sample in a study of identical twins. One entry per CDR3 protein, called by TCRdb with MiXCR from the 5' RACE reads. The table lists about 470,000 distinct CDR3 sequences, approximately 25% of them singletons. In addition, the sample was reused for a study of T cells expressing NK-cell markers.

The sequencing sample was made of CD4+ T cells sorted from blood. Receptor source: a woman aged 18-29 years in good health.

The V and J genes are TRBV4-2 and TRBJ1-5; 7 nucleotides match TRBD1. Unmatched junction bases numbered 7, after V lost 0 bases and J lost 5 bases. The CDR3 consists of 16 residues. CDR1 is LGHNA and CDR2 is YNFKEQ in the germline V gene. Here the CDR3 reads CASSQEISRGDQPQHF. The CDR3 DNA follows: TGTGCCAGCAGCCAAGAAATTTCCAGGGGGGATCAGCCCCAGCATTTT.

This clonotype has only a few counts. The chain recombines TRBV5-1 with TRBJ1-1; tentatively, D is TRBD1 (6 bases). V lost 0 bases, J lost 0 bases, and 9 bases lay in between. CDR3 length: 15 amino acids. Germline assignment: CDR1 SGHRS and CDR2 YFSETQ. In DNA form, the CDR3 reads TGCGCCAGCAGCTTGGTGGCAGGGGTGAACACTGAAGCTTTCTTT. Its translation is CASSLVAGVNTEAFF.

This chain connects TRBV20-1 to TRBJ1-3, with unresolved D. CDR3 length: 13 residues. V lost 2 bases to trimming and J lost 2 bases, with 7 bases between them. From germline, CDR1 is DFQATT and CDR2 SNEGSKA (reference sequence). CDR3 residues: CSARRPPGNTIYF. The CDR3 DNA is TGCAGTGCTAGAAGGCCTCCTGGAAACACCATATATTTT.

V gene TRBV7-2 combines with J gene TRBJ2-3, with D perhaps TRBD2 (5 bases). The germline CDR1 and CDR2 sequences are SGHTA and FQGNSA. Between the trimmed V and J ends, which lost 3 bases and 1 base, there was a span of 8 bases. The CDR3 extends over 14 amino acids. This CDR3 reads CASSFWRGTDTQYF. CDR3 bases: TGTGCCAGCAGCTTCTGGCGGGGCACAGATACGCAGTATTTT. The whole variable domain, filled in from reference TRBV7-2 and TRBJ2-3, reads GAGVSQSPSNKVTEKGKDVELRCDPISGHTALYWYRQSLGQGLEFLIYFQGNSAPDKSGLPSDRFSAERTGGSVSTLTIQRTQQEDSAVYLCASSFWRGTDTQYFGPGTRLTVL.

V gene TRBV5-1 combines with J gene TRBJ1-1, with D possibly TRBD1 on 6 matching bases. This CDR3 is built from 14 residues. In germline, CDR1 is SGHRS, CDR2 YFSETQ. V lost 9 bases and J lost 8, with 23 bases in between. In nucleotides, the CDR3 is TGCGCCACCCGAACAGGGATCACACATCCCGAAGCTTTCTTT. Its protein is CATRTGITHPEAFF.

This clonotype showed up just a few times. The CDR3: CASSLTPSGANTGELFF. In DNA, the CDR3 is TGTGCCAGCAGCTTAACGCCTAGCGGGGCCAACACCGGGGAGCTGTTTTTT. The V and J genes are TRBV7-2 and TRBJ2-2, with TRBD2 identical over 9 bases. Germline loops: CDR1 SGHTA, CDR2 FQGNSA. V was pared by 2 bases and J by 2 bases, with 6 bases of the junction left unmatched. The CDR3 extends over 17 amino acids.

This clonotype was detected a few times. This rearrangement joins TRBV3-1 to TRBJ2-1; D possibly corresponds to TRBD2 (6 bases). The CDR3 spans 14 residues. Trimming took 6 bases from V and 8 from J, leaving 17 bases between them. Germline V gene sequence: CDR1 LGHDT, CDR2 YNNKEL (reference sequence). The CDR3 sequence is CASREEGEGDEQFF. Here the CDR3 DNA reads TGTGCCAGCAGGGAGGAGGGAGAAGGCGATGAGCAGTTCTTC.

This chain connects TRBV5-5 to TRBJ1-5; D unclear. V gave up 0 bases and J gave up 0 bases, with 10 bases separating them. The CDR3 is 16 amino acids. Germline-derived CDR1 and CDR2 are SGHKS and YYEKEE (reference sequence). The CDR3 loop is CASSLGGAVSNQPQHF. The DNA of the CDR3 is TGTGCCAGCAGCTTGGGGGGAGCCGTTAGCAATCAGCCCCAGCATTTT.

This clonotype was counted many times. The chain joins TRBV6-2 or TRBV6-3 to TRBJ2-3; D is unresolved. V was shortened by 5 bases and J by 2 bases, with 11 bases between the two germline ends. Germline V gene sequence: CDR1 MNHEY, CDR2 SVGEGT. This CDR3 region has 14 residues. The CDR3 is CASSAGATTDTQYF. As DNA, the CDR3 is TGTGCCAGCAGTGCAGGTGCCACCACAGATACGCAGTATTTT.

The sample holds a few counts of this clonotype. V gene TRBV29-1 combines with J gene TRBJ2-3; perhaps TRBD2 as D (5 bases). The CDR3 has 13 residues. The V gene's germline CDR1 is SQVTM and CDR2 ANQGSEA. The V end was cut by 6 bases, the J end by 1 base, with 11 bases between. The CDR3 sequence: CSVERRGTDTQYF. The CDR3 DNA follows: TGCAGCGTCGAGAGGCGGGGCACAGATACGCAGTATTTT.

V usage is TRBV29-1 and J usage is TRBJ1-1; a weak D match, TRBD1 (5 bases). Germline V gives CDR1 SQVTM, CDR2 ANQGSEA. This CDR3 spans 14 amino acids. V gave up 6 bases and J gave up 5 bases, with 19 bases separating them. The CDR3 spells CSVPGGGDGTEAFF. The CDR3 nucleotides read TGCAGCGTCCCTGGCGGGGGTGATGGAACTGAAGCTTTCTTT.

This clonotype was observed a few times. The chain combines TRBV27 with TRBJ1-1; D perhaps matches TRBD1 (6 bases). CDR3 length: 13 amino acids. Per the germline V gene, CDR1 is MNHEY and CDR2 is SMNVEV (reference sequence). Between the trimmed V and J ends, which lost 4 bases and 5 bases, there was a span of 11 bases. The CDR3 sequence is CASSYRDTTEAFF. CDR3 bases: TGTGCCAGCAGTTACAGGGATACGACTGAAGCTTTCTTT.

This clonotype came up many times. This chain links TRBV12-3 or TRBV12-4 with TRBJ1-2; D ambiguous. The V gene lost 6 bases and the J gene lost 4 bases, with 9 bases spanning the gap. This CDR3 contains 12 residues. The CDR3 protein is CASSLRSYGYTF. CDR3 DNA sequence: TGTGCCAGCAGCTTGCGCAGCTATGGCTACACCTTC.

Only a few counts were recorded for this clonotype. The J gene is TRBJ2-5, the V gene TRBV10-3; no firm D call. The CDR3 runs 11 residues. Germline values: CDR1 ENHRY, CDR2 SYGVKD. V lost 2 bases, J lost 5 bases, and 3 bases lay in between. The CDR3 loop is CAISEKETQYF. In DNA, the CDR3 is TGTGCCATCAGTGAGAAGGAGACCCAGTACTTC.

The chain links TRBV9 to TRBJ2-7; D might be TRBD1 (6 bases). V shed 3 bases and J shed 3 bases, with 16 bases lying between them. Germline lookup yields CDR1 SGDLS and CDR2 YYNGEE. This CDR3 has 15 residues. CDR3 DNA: TGTGCCAGCAGCGGGGGACACACAGGGTTCTACGAGCAGTACTTC. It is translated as CASSGGHTGFYEQYF.

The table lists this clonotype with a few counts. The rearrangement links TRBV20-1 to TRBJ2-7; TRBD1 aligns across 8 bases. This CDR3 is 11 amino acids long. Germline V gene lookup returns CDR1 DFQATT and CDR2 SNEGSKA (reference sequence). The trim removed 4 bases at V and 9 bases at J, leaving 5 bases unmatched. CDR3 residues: CSATGQGGQYF. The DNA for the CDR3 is TGCAGTGCTACCGGACAGGGCGGGCAGTACTTC.

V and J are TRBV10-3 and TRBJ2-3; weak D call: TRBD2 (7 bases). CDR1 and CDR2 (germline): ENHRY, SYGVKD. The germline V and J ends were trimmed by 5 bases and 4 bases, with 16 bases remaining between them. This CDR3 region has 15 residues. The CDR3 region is CAISPVSGGADTQYF. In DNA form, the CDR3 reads TGTGCCATCAGTCCAGTGTCGGGGGGCGCAGATACGCAGTATTTT.

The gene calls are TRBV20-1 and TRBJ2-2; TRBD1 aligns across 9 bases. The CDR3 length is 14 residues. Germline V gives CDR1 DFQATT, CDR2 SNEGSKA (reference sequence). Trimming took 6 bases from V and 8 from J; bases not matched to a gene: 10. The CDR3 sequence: CSAPGTGMSGELFF. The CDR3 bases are TGCAGTGCACCCGGGACAGGGATGTCTGGGGAGCTGTTTTTT.

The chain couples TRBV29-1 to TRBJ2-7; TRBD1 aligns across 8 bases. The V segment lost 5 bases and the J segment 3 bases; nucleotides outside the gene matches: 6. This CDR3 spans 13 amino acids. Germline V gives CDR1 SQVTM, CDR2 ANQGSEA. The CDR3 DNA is TGCAGCGTTAACGACAGGGGAAGCTACGAGCAGTACTTC. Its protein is CSVNDRGSYEQYF.

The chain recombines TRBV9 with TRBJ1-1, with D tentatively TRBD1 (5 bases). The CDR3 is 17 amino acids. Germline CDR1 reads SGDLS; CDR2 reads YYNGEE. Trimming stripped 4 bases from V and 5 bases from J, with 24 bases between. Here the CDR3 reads CASSPRGGIGGRTEAFF. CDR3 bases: TGTGCCAGCAGCCCCCGCGGGGGAATCGGAGGGAGAACTGAAGCTTTCTTT.

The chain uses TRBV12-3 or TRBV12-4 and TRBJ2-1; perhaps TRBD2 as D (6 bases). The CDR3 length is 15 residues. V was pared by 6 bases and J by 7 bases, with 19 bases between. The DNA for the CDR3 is TGTGCCAGCAGCAGGGACTTACCACGGGAAAATGAGCAGTTCTTC. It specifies CASSRDLPRENEQFF.

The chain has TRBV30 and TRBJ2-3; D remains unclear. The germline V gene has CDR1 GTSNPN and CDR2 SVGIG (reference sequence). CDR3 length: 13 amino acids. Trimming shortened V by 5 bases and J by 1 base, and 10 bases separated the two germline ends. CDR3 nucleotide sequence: TGTGCCTGGGTAGCCGCGGGCACAGATACGCAGTATTTT. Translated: CAWVAAGTDTQYF.